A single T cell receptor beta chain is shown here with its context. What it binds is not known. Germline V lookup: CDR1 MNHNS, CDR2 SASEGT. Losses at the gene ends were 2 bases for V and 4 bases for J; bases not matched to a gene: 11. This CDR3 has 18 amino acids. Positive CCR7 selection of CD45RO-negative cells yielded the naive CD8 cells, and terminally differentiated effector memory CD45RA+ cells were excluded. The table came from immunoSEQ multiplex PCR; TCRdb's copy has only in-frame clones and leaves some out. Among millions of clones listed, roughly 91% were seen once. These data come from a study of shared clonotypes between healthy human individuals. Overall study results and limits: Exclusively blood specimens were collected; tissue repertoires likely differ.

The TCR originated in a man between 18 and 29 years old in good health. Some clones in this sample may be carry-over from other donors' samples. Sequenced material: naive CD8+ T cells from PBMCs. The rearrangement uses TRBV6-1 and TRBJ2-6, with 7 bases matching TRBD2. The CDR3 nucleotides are TGTGCCAGCAGTGAACGGAGTTGGGGGAGGGTCGGGGCCAACGTCCTGACTTTC. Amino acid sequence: CASSERSWGRVGANVLTF.